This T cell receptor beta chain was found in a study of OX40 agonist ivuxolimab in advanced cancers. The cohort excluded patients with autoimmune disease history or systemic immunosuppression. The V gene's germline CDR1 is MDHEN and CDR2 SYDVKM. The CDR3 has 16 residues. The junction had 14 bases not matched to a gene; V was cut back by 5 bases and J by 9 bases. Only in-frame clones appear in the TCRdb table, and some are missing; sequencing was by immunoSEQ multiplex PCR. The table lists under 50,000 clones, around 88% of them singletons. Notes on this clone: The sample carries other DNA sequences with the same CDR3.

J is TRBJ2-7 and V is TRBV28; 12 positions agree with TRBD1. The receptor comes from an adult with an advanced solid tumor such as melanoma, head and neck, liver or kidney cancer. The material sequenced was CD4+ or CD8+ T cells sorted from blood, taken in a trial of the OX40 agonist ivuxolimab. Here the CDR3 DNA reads TGTGCCAGCAGTGGAGGTGGGGGACAGGGGGCATCGGGGCAGTACTTC. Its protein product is CASSGGGGQGASGQYF.